The sequence of this TCR beta chain was determined in a study of control samples from healthy donors and cancer patients. Clones were read by immunoSEQ multiplex PCR, and TCRdb kept only the in-frame ones, dropping some. Seen in this sample are under 200,000 clones; the ten most common clones hold 2.2%. CDR3 length: 16 residues. V lost 3 bases to trimming and J lost 0 bases, with 15 bases between them. Germline CDR1 reads LNHDA; CDR2 reads SQIVND (reference sequence). Specimen: blood. This chain links TRBV19 with TRBJ2-7; D is ambiguous. The TCR sequence derives from a woman in her 30s in good health. In DNA, the CDR3 is TGTGCCAGTAGTATTAAGGGTAACTTCCTCTCCTACGAGCAGTACTTC. Encoded protein: CASSIKGNFLSYEQYF.